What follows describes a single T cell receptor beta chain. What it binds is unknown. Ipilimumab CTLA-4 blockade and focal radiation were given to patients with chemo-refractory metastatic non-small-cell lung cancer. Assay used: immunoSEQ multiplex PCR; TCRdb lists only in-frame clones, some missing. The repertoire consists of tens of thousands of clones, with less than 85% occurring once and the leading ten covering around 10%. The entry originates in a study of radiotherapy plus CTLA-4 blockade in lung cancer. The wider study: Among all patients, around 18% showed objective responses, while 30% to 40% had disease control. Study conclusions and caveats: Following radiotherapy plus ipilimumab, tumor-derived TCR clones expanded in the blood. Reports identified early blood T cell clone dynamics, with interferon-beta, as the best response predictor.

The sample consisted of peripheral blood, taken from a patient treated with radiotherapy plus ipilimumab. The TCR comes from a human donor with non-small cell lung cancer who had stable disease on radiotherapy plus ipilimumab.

The CDR3 loop reads CATSRDIQGGGYTF. Written as DNA, the CDR3 is TGTGCCACCAGCAGAGATATCCAGGGCGGTGGCTACACCTTC. The rearrangement joins TRBV15 to TRBJ1-2; the D gene is possibly TRBD1 (5 bases). The CDR3 totals 14 residues. Trimming shortened V by 0 bases and J by 7 bases, and 12 bases separated the two germline ends. CDR1 is LNHNV and CDR2 is YYDKDF in the germline V gene (reference sequence).